These 2 T cell receptor beta chains came from one sample sequenced in a study of identical twins. TCRdb reprocessed the 5' RACE reads via MiXCR and lists one record per CDR3 protein. The sample lists under 250,000 distinct CDR3 sequences, approximately 12% seen once, with 3.5% to 4.5% in the top ten. This sample was shared with a second study, whose subject was yellow fever vaccine responses in identical twins.

The sequencing sample was made of memory (CD45RO+) T cells sorted from blood. These receptors originate from a woman between 18 and 29 years old in good health.

The gene calls are TRBV2 and TRBJ2-7, with TRBD1 identical over 9 bases. The CDR3 loop spans 15 amino acids. The V and J ends lost 7 bases and 0 bases, in that order; junction bases with no gene match: 7. Looked up from germline, CDR1 is SNHLY and CDR2 is FYNNEI. Written as DNA, the CDR3 is TGTGCCAGCAAAGGACAGGGGTCTAGCTCCTACGAGCAGTACTTC. Encoded protein: CASKGQGSSSYEQYF.

This clonotype appeared many times. The CDR3 sequence: CASSPPSGKYNEQFF. The CDR3 nucleotides are TGTGCCAGCAGTCCCCCGAGCGGGAAATACAATGAGCAGTTCTTC. The V gene is TRBV12-3 or TRBV12-4, the J gene TRBJ2-1; 7 positions match TRBD2. With V trimmed by 5 bases and J by 4 bases, 8 bases remained unmatched. CDR3 length: 15 amino acids.